This entry is about one T cell receptor (beta chain). In germline, CDR1 is MNHEY, CDR2 SVGAGI. Trimming pared 0 bases from V and 4 bases from J, leaving 15 bases between. This CDR3 spans 16 amino acids. These data belong to a study of blood T cell repertoires in COVID-19. Sequencing used immunoSEQ multiplex PCR; TCRdb keeps in-frame clones, though not all of them. The table lists 250,000 or so clones, roughly 90% of them singletons. What was sequenced was peripheral blood. The sequence was obtained from a woman in her sixties or seventies with COVID-19, enrolled during active disease. The rearrangement joins TRBV6-5 to TRBJ1-2, with D uncertain. CDR3 nucleotides: TGTGCCAGCAGTTACTCGAGAGGGCTGGGAGTCTATGGCTACACCTTC. The encoded protein is CASSYSRGLGVYGYTF.